Below are 30 T cell receptor beta chains sequenced from a single sample in a study of blood T cell repertoires in COVID-19. Clones were sequenced by immunoSEQ multiplex PCR, and TCRdb holds only the in-frame ones, with some missing. The profile shows about 220,000 clones, approximately 84% of them singletons. The sequencing sample was made of peripheral blood. These receptors all come from a woman aged 60-70 years with acute or convalescent COVID-19.

The rearrangement uses TRBV7-2 and TRBJ1-4; D is unclear. The CDR3 has 15 residues. V was cut by 2 bases and J by 4 bases, with 11 bases left in between. CDR1 and CDR2 (germline): SGHTA, FQGNSA. The CDR3 DNA reads TGTGCCAGCAGCTTAAGAGTGGAGTATAATGAAAAACTGTTTTTT. It yields the protein CASSLRVEYNEKLFF.

This clone has only a few counts. The rearrangement uses TRBV27 and TRBJ1-2; D is perhaps TRBD1 (5 bases). The V end was cut by 4 bases, the J end by 2 bases, with 8 bases between. The germline V gene has CDR1 MNHEY and CDR2 SMNVEV (reference sequence). The CDR3 loop spans 13 amino acids. The CDR3 here is CASSSGVNYGYTF. The CDR3 DNA is TGTGCCAGCAGTTCGGGGGTGAACTATGGCTACACCTTC.

This sequence joins TRBV7-2 and TRBJ1-2, with D maybe TRBD1 (5 bases). Trimming stripped 1 base from V and 8 bases from J, with 11 bases between. This CDR3 is 13 amino acids long. Germline V gene sequence: CDR1 SGHTA, CDR2 FQGNSA. Written as DNA, the CDR3 is TGTGCCAGCAGCTTAGGGGGCTACCGGGGCTACACCTTC. Translated, it gives CASSLGGYRGYTF.

This chain connects TRBV7-2 to TRBJ1-3, with 7 bases identical to TRBD1. Germline V gives CDR1 SGHTA, CDR2 FQGNSA. The CDR3 runs to 16 residues. V gave up 5 bases and J gave up 0 bases; unmatched junction bases: 7. The CDR3 spells CASSTGRGYSGNTIYF. In DNA form, the CDR3 reads TGTGCCAGCAGCACGGGCAGGGGGTACTCTGGAAACACCATATATTTT. The full variable domain, with the rest looked up from reference TRBV7-2 and TRBJ1-3, is GAGVSQSPSNKVTEKGKDVELRCDPISGHTALYWYRQSLGQGLEFLIYFQGNSAPDKSGLPSDRFSAERTGGSVSTLTIQRTQQEDSAVYLCASSTGRGYSGNTIYFGEGSWLTVV.

This clone was picked up a small number of times. This chain connects TRBV10-3 to TRBJ1-5, with D tentatively TRBD1 (5 bases). Germline V gene sequence: CDR1 ENHRY, CDR2 SYGVKD. The CDR3 consists of 13 residues. Trimming removed 4 bases at V and 5 bases at J, with 9 bases between. CDR3 region: CAISAGGDQPQHF. DNA for the CDR3: TGTGCCATCAGTGCGGGGGGGGATCAGCCCCAGCATTTT.

The J gene is TRBJ1-2, the V gene TRBV12-3 or TRBV12-4; D remains ambiguous. The CDR3 length is 13 residues. The V gene lost 5 bases and the J gene lost 1 base, with 8 bases spanning the gap. The CDR3 loop reads CASSPQDNYGYTF. The CDR3 DNA sequence: TGTGCCAGCAGTCCTCAGGATAACTATGGCTACACCTTC.

This clone occurred once. The rearrangement links TRBV2 to TRBJ1-6, with 8 nucleotides matching TRBD1. Germline V gene lookup returns CDR1 SNHLY and CDR2 FYNNEI. J gave up 7 bases and V 4 bases, and 6 bases lay outside the gene matches. This CDR3 is built from 15 residues. CDR3 in DNA: TGTGCCAGCAGTGTGTCAACAGGGGGAAATTCACCCCTCCACTTT. Its protein is CASSVSTGGNSPLHF.

The genes are TRBV5-1 and TRBJ1-2, with D possibly being TRBD1 (5 bases). CDR1 is SGHRS, CDR2 YFSETQ, per germline. Trimming removed 0 bases at V and 2 bases at J, with 11 bases between. The CDR3 is made up of 15 amino acids. CDR3 nucleotides: TGCGCCAGCAGCTTGGCAGGGATTATGAACTATGGCTACACCTTC. The encoded protein is CASSLAGIMNYGYTF. Together with reference TRBV5-1 and TRBJ1-2, the CDR3 gives the full variable domain: KAGVTQTPRYLIKTRGQQVTLSCSPISGHRSVSWYQQTPGQGLQFLFEYFSETQRNKGNFPGRFSGRQFSNSRSEMNVSTLELGDSALYLCASSLAGIMNYGYTFGSGTRLTVV.

J is TRBJ1-3 and V is TRBV6-5, with D maybe TRBD1 (5 bases). This CDR3 has 14 residues. Trimming shortened V by 8 bases and J by 4 bases, and 15 bases separated the two germline ends. Germline V gene sequence: CDR1 MNHEY, CDR2 SVGAGI. Here the CDR3 reads CASGGTWRGNTIYF. Here the CDR3 DNA reads TGTGCCAGCGGCGGGACTTGGAGGGGAAACACCATATATTTT.

The chain combines TRBV29-1 with TRBJ1-1; D is unclear. The CDR3 loop spans 11 amino acids. Germline assignment: CDR1 SQVTM and CDR2 ANQGSEA. The V and J ends lost 4 bases and 7 bases respectively, with 10 bases between them. The CDR3 here is CSVGIPGEAFF. The CDR3, as DNA: TGCAGCGTTGGGATCCCAGGTGAAGCTTTCTTT.

This CDR3 is CASSQVFGGGNNYGYTF. The CDR3 DNA sequence: TGCGCCAGCAGCCAAGTTTTTGGAGGGGGCAACAACTATGGCTACACCTTC. The V and J genes are TRBV4-1 and TRBJ1-2, with 7 bases that match TRBD1. V lost 1 base, J lost 2 bases, and 10 bases stayed unmatched. Germline values: CDR1 MGHRA, CDR2 YSYEKL. The CDR3 extends over 17 amino acids.

The DNA for the CDR3 is TGTGCCAGCAGCCAGTCGGGACTACGAGAGACCCAGTACTTC. Encoded protein: CASSQSGLRETQYF. V gene TRBV3-1 (or the pseudogene TRBV3-2) combines with J gene TRBJ2-5, with TRBD2 matching 7 bases. This CDR3 spans 14 amino acids. Germline CDR1 reads LGHDT; CDR2 reads YNNKEL (reference sequence). Trimming at V came to 3 bases and at J to 4 bases, leaving 5 bases not matched to a gene.

The chain has TRBV7-2 and TRBJ1-2, with D unclear. This CDR3 comprises 14 residues. Trimming cost V 1 base and J 7 bases, with 13 bases left between them. The germline V gene encodes CDR1 SGHTA and CDR2 FQGNSA. CDR3 in amino acids: CASSLEGGLGGYTF. CDR3 DNA sequence: TGTGCCAGCAGCTTAGAAGGAGGGTTGGGTGGCTACACCTTC.

V and J are TRBV14 and TRBJ1-1; 8 bases map to TRBD1. CDR3 length: 15 residues. V trimming: 4 bases; J trimming: 3 bases; junction bases outside the gene matches: 7. Looked up from germline, CDR1 is SGHDN and CDR2 is FVKESK. The CDR3 coding sequence is TGTGCCAGCAGCCTTCCAGGGGGCCAAGACACTGAAGCTTTCTTT. This sequence encodes CASSLPGGQDTEAFF.

This clone occurred a few times. The chain couples TRBV10-3 to TRBJ1-1; TRBD1 agrees at 8 bases. The J segment lost 1 base and the V segment lost 6 bases, leaving 10 bases of the junction unmatched. This CDR3 has 16 amino acids. Germline CDR1 and CDR2: ENHRY and SYGVKD. The CDR3 nucleotides read TGTGCCATCAGCCCGGGACAGGACCCACGGAACACTGAAGCTTTCTTT. Translating gives CAISPGQDPRNTEAFF.

The chain recombines TRBV5-6 with TRBJ1-2; 8 bases align to TRBD1. Losses at the gene ends were 1 base for V and 7 bases for J; bases not matched to a gene: 12. CDR3 size: 16 residues. From germline, CDR1 is SGHDT and CDR2 YYEEEE. CDR3 nucleotides: TGTGCCAGCAGCTTGTTTCCCCTGCAGGGGGCGAGTGGCTACACCTTC. Encoded protein: CASSLFPLQGASGYTF.

This clone came up once. This chain uses TRBV2 with TRBJ1-2, with a possible D match to TRBD1 (6 bases). Trimming cost V 7 bases and J 6 bases, with 15 bases left between them. Germline lookup yields CDR1 SNHLY and CDR2 FYNNEI. The CDR3 is 13 residues long. The DNA for the CDR3 is TGTGCCAGCACCCGGACAGAGCCCGATGGCTACACCTTC. This encodes CASTRTEPDGYTF.

CDR3 coding DNA: TGTGCCAGCAGCCCCCCCAGGGGGGCAGAGACCCAGTACTTC. Translating it yields CASSPPRGAETQYF. The chain employs TRBV3-1 (or the pseudogene TRBV3-2) and TRBJ2-5, with a possible D match to TRBD1 (7 bases). This CDR3 has 14 residues. V was clipped by 4 bases and J by 4 bases, with 13 bases between them. The germline gives CDR1 LGHDT, CDR2 YNNKEL (reference sequence).

The rearrangement links TRBV6-6 to TRBJ2-7; the match to TRBD2 covers 9 bases. CDR3 length: 16 residues. The junction had 8 bases not matched to a gene; V was cut back by 5 bases and J by 0 bases. Germline V gene data show CDR1 as MNHNY and CDR2 as SVGAGI (reference sequence). CDR3 protein: CASSASAGGTSYEQYF. CDR3 nucleotide sequence: TGTGCCAGCAGTGCCTCAGCGGGGGGTACCTCCTACGAGCAGTACTTC.

There are a few counts of this clone. The chain uses TRBV6-5 and TRBJ1-5; TRBD1 agrees at 8 bases. Germline lookup yields CDR1 MNHEY and CDR2 SVGAGI. This CDR3 is built from 16 residues. V shed 2 bases, J shed 1 base, and the junction held 4 bases outside the gene matches. As DNA, the CDR3 is TGTGCCAGCAGTTACCCGACAGGGGAAAGCAATCAGCCCCAGCATTTT. It is translated as CASSYPTGESNQPQHF.

The chain employs TRBV18 and TRBJ2-2, with TRBD1 matching 7 bases. This CDR3 has 14 residues. V was pared by 2 bases and J by 7 bases, with 4 bases of the junction left unmatched. Germline-derived CDR1 and CDR2 are KGHSH and LQKENI. The CDR3 DNA follows: TGTGCCAGCTCACCAATACAGGGGCTCGGGGAGCTGTTTTTT. Protein product: CASSPIQGLGELFF.

The V and J genes are TRBV10-3 and TRBJ1-2; tentatively, D is TRBD1 (5 bases). This CDR3 spans 15 amino acids. Germline V gene lookup returns CDR1 ENHRY and CDR2 SYGVKD. V shed 2 bases and J shed 0 bases, with 10 bases lying between them. The CDR3 region is CAISEGGTANYGYTF. The CDR3 DNA reads as TGTGCCATCAGTGAGGGGGGGACCGCTAACTATGGCTACACCTTC.

The CDR3 sequence is CASSPVGQGDIQYF. The CDR3 region has the DNA TGTGCCAGCTCACCAGTGGGACAGGGTGACATTCAGTACTTC. J is TRBJ2-4 and V is TRBV18; 9 bases match TRBD1. After removal of 2 bases from V and 8 bases from J, the junction contained 4 bases not matched to a gene. CDR3 length equals 14 residues. The germline CDR1 and CDR2 sequences are KGHSH and LQKENI.

The chain is built from TRBV12-3 or TRBV12-4 and TRBJ1-1; D is possibly TRBD1 (5 bases). CDR3 length: 13 residues. The V gene lost 6 bases and the J gene lost 6 bases, with 14 bases spanning the gap. The CDR3 sequence: CASSPRERAEAFF. The CDR3 DNA reads as TGTGCCAGCAGCCCCAGGGAAAGGGCTGAAGCTTTCTTT.

This chain joins TRBV5-1 and TRBJ2-7; D call uncertain. The CDR3 is made up of 14 amino acids. V dropped 2 bases and J dropped 2 bases, with 11 bases sitting between them. From germline, CDR1 is SGHRS and CDR2 YFSETQ. The CDR3 region is CASSFFAGPYEQYF. In nucleotides, the CDR3 is TGCGCCAGCAGCTTTTTCGCAGGCCCCTACGAGCAGTACTTC.

This chain links TRBV27 with TRBJ2-3; TRBD2 matches 13 bases. With 5 bases clipped from V and 4 bases from J, the junction kept 9 bases outside the gene matches. This CDR3 has 17 residues. The germline V gene has CDR1 MNHEY and CDR2 SMNVEV (reference sequence). The DNA of the CDR3 is TGTGCCAGCAGTCTTTTACTAGCGGGGGGGCCCCCAGATACGCAGTATTTT. This encodes CASSLLLAGGPPDTQYF.

The chain links TRBV30 to TRBJ1-5, with TRBD1 matching over 7 bases. V dropped 0 bases and J dropped 5; count of bases not matched to a gene: 7. Per the germline V gene, CDR1 is GTSNPN and CDR2 is SVGIG (reference sequence). The CDR3 has 15 amino acids. CDR3: CAWSVRQGVDQPQHF. DNA for the CDR3: TGTGCCTGGAGTGTACGGCAGGGGGTTGATCAGCCCCAGCATTTT.

This chain joins TRBV4-2 and TRBJ1-6; the D is unclear. Trimming shortened V by 4 bases and J by 9 bases, and 25 bases separated the two germline ends. This CDR3 spans 18 amino acids. Germline CDR1 is LGHNA and CDR2 is YNFKEQ. CDR3 region: CASSPRPPLDIIASPLHF. The CDR3 coding sequence is TGTGCCAGCAGCCCCCGACCACCCCTCGACATCATTGCTTCACCCCTCCACTTT.

The chain uses TRBV5-8 and TRBJ1-4; D is undetermined. The germline V gene encodes CDR1 SGHTS and CDR2 YDEGEE. V lost 1 base, J lost 1 base, and 11 bases lay in between. The CDR3 extends over 16 amino acids. CDR3 nucleotide sequence: TGTGCCAGCAGCTTGTCTAGGTCCAGAACTAATGAAAAACTGTTTTTT. Amino acid sequence: CASSLSRSRTNEKLFF. The full variable domain, completed using reference TRBV5-8 and TRBJ1-4, is EAGVTQSPTHLIKTRGQQATLRCSPISGHTSVYWYQQALGLGLQFLLWYDEGEERNRGNFPPRFSGRQFPNYSSELNVNALELEDSALYLCASSLSRSRTNEKLFFGSGTQLSVL.

This clone was counted once. The chain carries TRBV6-6 and TRBJ1-2; D is unclear. Germline lookup yields CDR1 MNHNY and CDR2 SVGAGI (reference sequence). This CDR3 spans 13 amino acids. V lost 7 bases, J lost 0 bases, and 9 bases lay in between. The CDR3 region has the DNA TGTGCCAGCACACAAATTCCTAACTATGGCTACACCTTC. It yields the protein CASTQIPNYGYTF.